The source of this T cell receptor beta chain is a study of immune heterogeneity within non-small cell lung tumors. About the research overall: The composition of the tumors was several squamous cell carcinomas, nine to eleven non-squamous carcinomas and 1 not otherwise specified. Study findings and constraints: The correlation between local T-cell clonality and local tumor mutational burden was positive, moderate in strength and statistically significant, with R approximately 0.34. The study found high-frequency T-cell receptor beta clonotypes largely distinct between individual patients.

This CDR3 comprises 12 residues. CDR1 and CDR2 from the germline V gene are SQVTM and ANQGSEA. The ends lost 1 base at V and 8 bases at J; junction bases unmatched: 1. Multiplex PCR amplified the TCR beta CDR3 region. Its first round ran for approximately 11 cycles with 32 V and 13 J primers. TCRdb fed the multiplex PCR reads into MiXCR, producing one record per CDR3 protein. This repertoire shows under 35,000 distinct CDR3 sequences, around 28% found once; its top ten account for about 4%. In this sample, this clonotype turned up a few times. Antigen specificity is unknown. Genomic DNA extracted from bulk tumor tissue served as template. A total of about 0.6 ug was used per sample. Several far-apart biopsies were taken per primary tumor during surgery. Surgery that was curative in intent was performed on patients with untreated, newly diagnosed non-small cell lung cancer.

The gene calls are TRBV29-1 and TRBJ1-2, with 10 nucleotides matching TRBD1. The sequenced sample consisted of lung tumor tissue. The sequence came from a man aged 35 to 55 with non-small cell lung cancer. Here the CDR3 DNA reads TGCAGCGTTGAAGGGACAGGGGGAGGCTACACCTTC. Translated: CSVEGTGGGYTF.